The clone carrying this TCR beta chain was found many times. What it recognizes is unknown. This sample is drawn from a study of early T cells in non-severe SARS-CoV-2 infection. Study details: Chains stayed unpaired after sequencing of bulk RNA from unsorted whole blood. General study results and limits: Anti-spike CD8 specificities were favored by VDJdb matching, whose results missed private and CD4 specificities.

Germline V gene lookup returns CDR1 KGHDR and CDR2 SFDVKD. The CDR3 consists of 15 residues. V was cut by 3 bases and J by 9 bases, with 19 bases left in between. Unique molecular identifiers were attached to individual cDNA molecules. TCRdb called the 5' RACE reads again in MiXCR, with one record for every CDR3 protein. The sample shows almost 45,000 distinct CDR3 sequences, 6% to 6.5% of them seen only once. The clonotype was recovered from an adult who was a healthcare worker with PCR-confirmed SARS-CoV-2 infection or an uninfected control (not recorded which). The chain uses TRBV24-1 and TRBJ2-5; no clear D. Sequenced input: whole blood. The CDR3 reads CATSDPGVDPAAQYF. The CDR3 nucleotides read TGTGCCACCAGTGATCCCGGAGTCGATCCCGCGGCCCAGTACTTC.